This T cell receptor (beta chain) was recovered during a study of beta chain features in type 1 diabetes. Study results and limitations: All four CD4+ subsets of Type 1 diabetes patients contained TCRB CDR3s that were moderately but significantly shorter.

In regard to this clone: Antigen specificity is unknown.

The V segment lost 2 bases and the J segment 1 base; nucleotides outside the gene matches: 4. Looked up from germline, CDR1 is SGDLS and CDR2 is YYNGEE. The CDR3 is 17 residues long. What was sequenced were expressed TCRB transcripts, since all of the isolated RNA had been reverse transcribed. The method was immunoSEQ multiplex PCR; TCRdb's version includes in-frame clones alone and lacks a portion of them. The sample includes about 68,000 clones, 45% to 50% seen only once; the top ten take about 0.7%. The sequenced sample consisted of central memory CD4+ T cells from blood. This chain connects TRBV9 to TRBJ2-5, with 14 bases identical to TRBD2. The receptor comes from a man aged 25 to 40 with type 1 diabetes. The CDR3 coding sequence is TGTGCCAGCAGCGTGGGGACTAGCGGGGGAGTCCAAGAGACCCAGTACTTC. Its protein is CASSVGTSGGVQETQYF.